This T cell receptor (beta chain) came from a study of control samples from healthy donors and cancer patients (dated by TCRdb to about 2020). Libraries came from the immunoSEQ multiplex PCR assay. Here the immuneACCESS table is served through TCRdb, limited to in-frame sequences with V and J called. Missing clones are a known gap in these copies; in checked studies unresolved V genes cover under half, and the rest lacks a known reason. The sample table shows 100,000 to 150,000 clones, and 85% to 95% are seen once. Of the sample, 0.55% to 0.6% falls within the top ten clones. As to this clone: The antigen this receptor binds is unknown. The sample holds no much larger clone one base away, and base qualities are not on file.

The germline V gene yields SGHAT for CDR1 and FQNNGV for CDR2. Ends trimmed: V by 7 bases, J by 1 base; bases unmatched to a gene: 8. The CDR3, from cysteine to phenylalanine, totals 16 residues. Only the CDR3 portion is preserved as DNA: 48 bases, with reading frame beginning at the first base. The sample was PBMCs. The sequence derives from a man of 80 years or more with head and neck cancer. The sequence is built from TRBV11-2 and TRBJ2-2, and 8 junction bases match TRBD2. CDR3 sequence: CASTGGLAGNTGELFF. The nucleotides are TGTGCCAGCACCGGTGGTCTAGCGGGGAACACCGGGGAGCTGTTTTTT. With the portions outside the CDR3 filled from the reference TRBV11-2 and TRBJ2-2 genes, the complete variable region becomes EAGVAQSPRYKIIEKRQSVAFWCNPISGHATLYWYQQILGQGPKLLIQFQNNGVVDDSQLPKDRFSAERLKGVDSTLKIQPAKLEDSAVYLCASTGGLAGNTGELFFGEGSRLTVL.